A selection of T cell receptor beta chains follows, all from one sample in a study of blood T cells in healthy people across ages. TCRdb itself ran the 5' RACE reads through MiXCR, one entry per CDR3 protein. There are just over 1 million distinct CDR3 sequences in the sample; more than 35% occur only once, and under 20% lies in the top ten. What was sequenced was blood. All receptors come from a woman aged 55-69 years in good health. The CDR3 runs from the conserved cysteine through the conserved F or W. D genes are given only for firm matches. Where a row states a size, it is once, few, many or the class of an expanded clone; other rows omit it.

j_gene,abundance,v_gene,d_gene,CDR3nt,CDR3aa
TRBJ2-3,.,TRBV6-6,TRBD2,TGTGCCGTAGGGGAGGGAGCAGATACGCAGTATTTT,CAVGEGADTQYF
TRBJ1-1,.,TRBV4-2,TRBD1,TGTGCCAGCAGCCAACTTCAGGGGGATAGCACTGAAGCTTTCTTT,CASSQLQGDSTEAFF
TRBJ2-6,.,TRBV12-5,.,TGTGCTAGTGGCCTTGAGGGCTTCTCTGGGGCCAACGTCCTGACTTTC,CASGLEGFSGANVLTF
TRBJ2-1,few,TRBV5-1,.,TGCGCCAGCAGCCGAACAGGAGACAATGAGCAGTTCTTC,CASSRTGDNEQFF
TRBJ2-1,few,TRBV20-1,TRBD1,TGCAGTGCTTTCGGACAGGGGAATGAGCAGTTCTTC,CSAFGQGNEQFF
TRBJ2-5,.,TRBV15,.,TGTGCCACCAGCCCAGGACGAGGGATCAGCCAAGAGACCCAGTACTTC,CATSPGRGISQETQYF
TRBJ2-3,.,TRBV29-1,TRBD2,TGCAGCGTTGAAGGTAGCGGGGGCACGGATACGCAGTATTTT,CSVEGSGGTDTQYF
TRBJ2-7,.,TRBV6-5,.,TGTGCCAGCAGCACCACTACGAAGCAGTACTTC,CASSTTTKQYF
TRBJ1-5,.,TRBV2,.,TGTGCCAGCAGTGAAGTCCGGGGGGGCAATCAGCCCCAGCATTTT,CASSEVRGGNQPQHF
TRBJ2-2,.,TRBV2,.,TGTGCCAGCGGGCTAACGAACACCGGGGAGCTGTTTTTT,CASGLTNTGELFF
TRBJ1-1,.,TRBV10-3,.,TGTGCCATCAGAATGGACCGGGTCACTGAAGCTTTCTTT,CAIRMDRVTEAFF
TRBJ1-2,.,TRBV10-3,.,TGTGCCATCAGTGAGTCAGTGGGCAGGATCTATGGCTACACCTTC,CAISESVGRIYGYTF
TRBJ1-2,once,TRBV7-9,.,TGTGCCAGCAGCTTAGCAGGGCGAATTTATGGCTACACCTTC,CASSLAGRIYGYTF
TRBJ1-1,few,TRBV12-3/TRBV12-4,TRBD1,TGTGCCAGCAGTCCACGGGACAGGGGTGGGGCTTTCTTT,CASSPRDRGGAFF
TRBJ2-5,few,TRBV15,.,TGTGCCACCAGCAGAGAGGGCCTTTTCACTCCAAAAGAGGGGTTTCAAGAGACCCAGTACTTC,CATSREGLFTPKEGFQETQYF
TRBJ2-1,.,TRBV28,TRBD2,TGTGCCAGCAGTTTAATCCTAGCGGGCTACAATGAGCAGTTCTTC,CASSLILAGYNEQFF
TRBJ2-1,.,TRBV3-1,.,TGTGCCAGCAGCCAAGGTTGGGGTACTAGTAGTACAAATGAGCAGTTCTTC,CASSQGWGTSSTNEQFF
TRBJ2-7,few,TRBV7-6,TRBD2,TGTGCCAGCAGCCCAGGGACTAGGTCCTACGAGCAGTACTTC,CASSPGTRSYEQYF
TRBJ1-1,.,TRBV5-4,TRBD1,TGTGCCAGCAGCTCCCCTGGGACAGGGGGTTACATGAACACTGAAGCTTTCTTT,CASSSPGTGGYMNTEAFF
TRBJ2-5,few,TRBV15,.,TGTGCCACCAGCAGGAGAAGGACCCGGGAGACCCAGTACTTC,CATSRRRTRETQYF
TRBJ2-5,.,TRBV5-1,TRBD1,TGCGCCAGCAGCGCCAACGTACAGGGGCGGGAGACCCAGTACTTC,CASSANVQGRETQYF
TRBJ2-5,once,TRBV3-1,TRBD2,TGTGCCAACAGCCTTTCTAGCGGGAGTTCAATTGAGCAGTACTTC,CANSLSSGSSIEQYF
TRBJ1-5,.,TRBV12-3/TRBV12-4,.,TGTGCCAGCAGTTTACTGGGCAGGACTCAGCCCCAGCATTTT,CASSLLGRTQPQHF
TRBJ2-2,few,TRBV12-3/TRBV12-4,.,TGTGCCAGCAGCCCCGCCCGGGAGCTGTTTTTT,CASSPARELFF
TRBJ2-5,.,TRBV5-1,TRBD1,TGCGCCAGCAGCGGGACAGGCCTATACCAAGAGACCCAGTACTTC,CASSGTGLYQETQYF
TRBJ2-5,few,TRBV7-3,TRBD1,TGTGCCAGCAGCTTATTTGGACAGGGGAAGTCAGAGACCCAGTACTTC,CASSLFGQGKSETQYF
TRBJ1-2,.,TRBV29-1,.,TGCAGCGGGACAGCTAACTATGGCTACACCTTC,CSGTANYGYTF
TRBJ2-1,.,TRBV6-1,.,TGTGCCAGCAGTGAATCTGGATCGAAGAATGAGCAGTTCTTC,CASSESGSKNEQFF